This TCR beta chain was sequenced during a study of T cell responses to AZD1222 COVID-19 vaccine. Trimming removed 7 bases from V and 4 bases from J, with 13 bases in between. The CDR3 sequence is 13 residues long. The protocol was immunoSEQ multiplex PCR, while the TCRdb copy is restricted to in-frame clones and leaves out a portion. This table has under 150,000 clones, approximately 93% appearing once. The clonotype comes from an adult in good health. The sequenced sample was peripheral blood, obtained on day 0 of AZD1222 vaccination. This chain uses TRBV12-3 or TRBV12-4 with TRBJ1-2, with D possibly being TRBD1 (5 bases). CDR3 region: CASTSGGGYGYTF. CDR3 DNA sequence: TGTGCCAGCACTTCCGGGGGAGGCTATGGCTACACCTTC.